This is a list of T cell receptor beta chains from one sample in a study of blood T cell repertoires in COVID-19. Sequencing used immunoSEQ multiplex PCR; TCRdb keeps in-frame clones, though not all of them. The sample contains hundreds of thousands of clones, 85% to 90% of which appear only once. Sequenced input: peripheral blood. The receptor source for this set is a woman aged 50 to 65 with active or convalescent COVID-19. CDR3s include the opening cysteine and the closing phenylalanine or tryptophan. D genes are given only for firm matches. Not all rows give a size; the values are once, few, many and, for expanded clones, a class.

>NA|TRBV9|TRBJ2-6|NA|17
CASSVATMSSGANVLTF
TGTGCCAGCAGCGTAGCTACTATGAGCTCTGGGGCCAACGTCCTGACTTTC
>NA|TRBV5-1|TRBJ2-2|TRBD1|16
CASSLQGSRPSGELFF
TGCGCCAGCAGCTTACAGGGGAGTCGGCCATCCGGGGAGCTGTTTTTT
>NA|TRBV7-2|TRBJ2-7|TRBD2|11
CASSPGGEQYF
TGTGCCAGCAGCCCGGGAGGGGAGCAGTACTTC
>NA|TRBV19|TRBJ1-2|NA|14
CASSIDDRNYGYTF
TGTGCCAGTAGTATAGACGACAGGAACTATGGCTACACCTTC
>once|TRBV20-1|TRBJ1-1|NA|14
CSASLQAGDTEAFF
TGCAGTGCTAGTCTGCAGGCGGGGGACACTGAAGCTTTCTTT
>NA|TRBV3-1/TRBV3-2|TRBJ2-7|NA|15
CASSHSGNGLAEQYF
TGTGCCAGCAGCCATAGCGGAAACGGGCTTGCCGAGCAGTACTTC
>NA|TRBV7-2|TRBJ2-7|NA|15
CASSWRGPSSYEQYF
TGTGCCAGCAGCTGGAGGGGACCGAGCTCCTACGAGCAGTACTTC
>NA|TRBV14|TRBJ2-1|TRBD2|15
CASSPGTSVYNEQFF
TGTGCCAGCAGCCCCGGGACTAGCGTATACAATGAGCAGTTCTTC
>NA|TRBV5-1|TRBJ1-6|NA|15
CASSAETGHNSPLHF
TGCGCCAGCAGCGCCGAGACAGGCCATAATTCACCCCTCCACTTT
>NA|TRBV3-1/TRBV3-2|TRBJ1-1|NA|15
CASSQVLVRDTEAFF
TGTGCCAGCAGCCAAGTACTTGTCCGGGACACTGAAGCTTTCTTT
>NA|TRBV10-1|TRBJ2-2|TRBD2|17
CASSEPVAGANTGELFF
TGCGCCAGCAGTGAACCAGTAGCGGGAGCGAACACCGGGGAGCTGTTTTTT
>NA|TRBV4-3|TRBJ2-3|TRBD1|16
CASSHPGTGYTDTQYF
TGCGCCAGCAGCCATCCCGGGACAGGGTACACAGATACGCAGTATTTT
>once|TRBV6-5|TRBJ2-1|TRBD2|15
CASSSSGGSYNEQFF
TGTGCCAGCAGTTCTAGCGGGGGTTCCTACAATGAGCAGTTCTTC
>NA|TRBV21-1|TRBJ2-7|NA|15
CASSKVWTGRWEQYF
TGTGCCAGCAGCAAGGTGTGGACAGGCAGGTGGGAGCAGTACTTC
>NA|TRBV7-2|TRBJ2-7|NA|13
CASSSRGAYEQYF
TGTGCCAGCAGCTCGCGGGGAGCCTACGAGCAGTACTTC
>NA|TRBV20-1|TRBJ2-3|TRBD2|18
CSASAGTIRLFRTDTQYF
TGCAGTGCTAGTGCCGGGACTATCCGCCTATTCCGCACAGATACGCAGTATTTT
>NA|TRBV6-4|TRBJ1-5|NA|16
CASSPRVEARNQPQHF
TGTGCCAGCAGTCCAAGAGTGGAGGCCCGTAATCAGCCCCAGCATTTT
>NA|TRBV28|TRBJ1-2|NA|13
CASSQQDLYGYTF
TGTGCCAGCAGTCAACAGGATCTCTACGGCTACACCTTC
>NA|TRBV10-3|TRBJ2-7|TRBD1|15
CAIAAGQGVGYEQYF
TGTGCCATCGCGGCCGGACAGGGGGTCGGCTACGAGCAGTACTTC
>NA|TRBV30|TRBJ2-4|NA|13
CAWTPGSKNIQYF
TGTGCCTGGACCCCAGGGTCCAAAAACATTCAGTACTTC
>few|TRBV7-2|TRBJ2-1|TRBD2|15
CASSPPGGAPNEQFF
TGTGCCAGCAGCCCCCCCGGGGGGGCTCCTAATGAGCAGTTCTTC
>NA|TRBV6-2/TRBV6-3|TRBJ1-5|TRBD1|19
CASSHPGQVVKSSNQPQHF
TGTGCCAGCAGTCACCCGGGACAGGTGGTTAAATCTAGCAATCAGCCCCAGCATTTT
>NA|TRBV7-2|TRBJ2-3|TRBD2|18
CASSLNVRGGLIKDTQYF
TGTGCCAGCAGCCTAAACGTACGGGGGGGCCTAATCAAAGATACGCAGTATTTT
>NA|TRBV7-6|TRBJ1-3|NA|16
CASSSSPRASGNTIYF
TGTGCCAGCAGCTCCTCACCCAGGGCATCCGGAAACACCATATATTTT
>NA|TRBV7-2|TRBJ2-5|NA|15
CASSLAAAAQETQYF
TGTGCCAGCAGCTTAGCGGCGGCAGCTCAAGAGACCCAGTACTTC
>few|TRBV9|TRBJ2-1|TRBD2|17
CASSVDPAGASYNEQFF
TGTGCCAGCAGCGTAGATCCAGCGGGAGCTAGCTACAATGAGCAGTTCTTC
>NA|TRBV5-1|TRBJ1-6|NA|16
CASSSQAASRNSPLHF
TGCGCCAGCAGCTCACAGGCGGCCTCGCGAAATTCACCCCTCCACTTT
>NA|TRBV18|TRBJ1-4|NA|15
CASSPTRGTNEKLFF
TGTGCCAGCTCACCAACCAGGGGAACTAATGAAAAACTGTTTTTT
>NA|TRBV15|TRBJ2-1|TRBD2|15
CATSRVAGPYNEQFF
TGTGCCACCAGCAGAGTAGCGGGTCCCTACAATGAGCAGTTCTTC
>NA|TRBV18|TRBJ1-4|NA|14
CASSPSTGGSPLFF
TGTGCCAGCTCACCATCGACAGGCGGTAGTCCACTGTTTTTT
>NA|TRBV7-9|TRBJ1-2|NA|16
CASSARTPSANYGYTF
TGTGCCAGCAGCGCCCGGACACCCTCAGCTAACTATGGCTACACCTTC
>NA|TRBV10-1|TRBJ2-1|NA|17
CATSPGQTSQNGNEQFF
TGCGCCACCTCTCCCGGACAGACCTCCCAAAATGGCAATGAGCAGTTCTTC
>NA|TRBV7-8|TRBJ2-7|NA|16
CASSPRQEKVTYEQYF
TGTGCCAGCAGCCCAAGACAGGAAAAGGTCACCTACGAGCAGTACTTC
>NA|TRBV14|TRBJ2-1|TRBD2|16
CASSQGLRTRNLEQFF
TGTGCCAGCAGCCAGGGCTTGCGGACTAGAAATCTTGAGCAGTTCTTC
>NA|TRBV5-1|TRBJ2-2|NA|18
CASSEIFTGYSASGELFF
TGCGCCAGCAGCGAAATTTTTACAGGGTACTCCGCGTCCGGGGAGCTGTTTTTT
>NA|TRBV13|TRBJ2-3|TRBD2|21
CASSLGGPPRASGRAGDTQYF
TGTGCCAGCAGCTTAGGCGGCCCCCCTCGGGCTAGCGGGAGGGCAGGAGATACGCAGTATTTT
>NA|TRBV6-5|TRBJ2-5|NA|13
CASGSGPKETQYF
TGTGCCAGCGGTTCAGGCCCAAAAGAGACCCAGTACTTC
>NA|TRBV19|TRBJ1-5|NA|15
CASSTDSYSNQPQHF
TGTGCCAGTAGTACCGACAGCTATAGCAATCAGCCCCAGCATTTT
>NA|TRBV21-1|TRBJ1-5|NA|15
CASSKRTPWDQPQHF
TGTGCCAGCAGCAAACGGACTCCGTGGGATCAGCCCCAGCATTTT